The present entry profiles one TCR beta chain with its context. The data were obtained in a study of blood T cell repertoires in COVID-19. Looking at the study overall: The United States, Italy and Spain supplied acute and convalescent COVID-19 samples. The cDNA or gDNA used as material had been derived from T cells, B-cell-depleted T cells, or PBMCs.

Authors' methods: Reference gene primer amplification yielded estimated nucleated cell counts. The protocol was immunoSEQ multiplex PCR, while the TCRdb copy is restricted to in-frame clones and leaves out a portion. The V and J calls and clone size are taken from that table; D and trimming were inferred from the DNA. The data show over 80,000 clones, roughly 90% seen once. CDR1 and CDR2 from the germline V gene are SGHRS and YFSETQ. V dropped 4 bases and J dropped 7; count of bases not matched to a gene: 9. The CDR3 runs to 16 residues. Sequences were obtained from peripheral blood. V and J are TRBV5-1 and TRBJ1-6, with 9 nucleotides matching TRBD1. The TCR originated in a man in his 60s with acute or convalescent COVID-19. The CDR3 DNA follows: TGCGCCAGCAGCCCGACCGGGACAGGGCTCAATTCACCCCTCCACTTT. Translated, it gives CASSPTGTGLNSPLHF. Complete variable domain (other parts from reference TRBV5-1 and TRBJ1-6): KAGVTQTPRYLIKTRGQQVTLSCSPISGHRSVSWYQQTPGQGLQFLFEYFSETQRNKGNFPGRFSGRQFSNSRSEMNVSTLELGDSALYLCASSPTGTGLNSPLHFGNGTRLTVT.